The 7 T cell receptor beta chains below come from one sample, sequenced in a study of cytomegalovirus exposure and HLA in healthy donors. This table comes from immunoSEQ multiplex PCR, and its TCRdb copy is limited to in-frame clones, with some not included. This table has more than 150,000 clones, 88% appearing once. The sequencing sample was made of PBMCs. The receptors come from a man in his late teens or twenties in good health and CMV-seronegative.

This chain connects TRBV11-2 to TRBJ2-5, with D perhaps TRBD1 (6 bases). Germline V gene sequence: CDR1 SGHAT, CDR2 FQNNGV. CDR3 length equals 13 residues. Trimming removed 6 bases at V and 5 bases at J, with 13 bases between. The CDR3 is CASSYRVGETQYF. The CDR3 DNA follows: TGTGCCAGCAGTTACAGGGTCGGGGAGACCCAGTACTTC.

The V and J genes are TRBV5-6 and TRBJ2-3, with D tentatively TRBD1 (6 bases). The ends were cut back, 1 base at V and 2 bases at J, with 11 bases in the middle. There are 15 residues in the CDR3. Germline V gene data show CDR1 as SGHDT and CDR2 as YYEEEE. In DNA form, the CDR3 reads TGTGCCAGCAGCTTGCAGGACAGCCCCACAGATACGCAGTATTTT. It codes for CASSLQDSPTDTQYF.

The rearrangement uses TRBV5-1 and TRBJ2-7, with 8 positions matching TRBD1. The CDR3 covers 14 residues. Germline CDR1 SGHRS, CDR2 YFSETQ. J gave up 2 bases and V 4 bases, and 5 bases lay outside the gene matches. DNA for the CDR3: TGCGCCAGCAGCCCCGGGACAGGCGCCTACGAGCAGTACTTC. It is translated as CASSPGTGAYEQYF.

This clone was counted once. The rearrangement joins TRBV14 to TRBJ1-6, with TRBD1 identical over 10 bases. The V gene's germline CDR1 is SGHDN and CDR2 FVKESK. CDR3 length equals 14 residues. V gave up 9 bases and J gave up 7 bases; unmatched junction bases: 6. CDR3 nucleotides: TGTGCCAGTGAGGGGACAGGGGACAATTCACCCCTCCACTTT. Encoded protein: CASEGTGDNSPLHF.

The chain is built from TRBV4-2 and TRBJ2-1; TRBD1 might be the D (6 bases). The CDR3 runs 15 residues. CDR1 and CDR2 from the germline V gene are LGHNA and YNFKEQ. Deletions cut 0 bases from V and 2 bases from J, with 8 bases between. CDR3 amino acids: CASSQEGGTYNEQFF. In nucleotides, the CDR3 is TGTGCCAGCAGCCAAGAAGGGGGTACCTACAATGAGCAGTTCTTC.

V gene TRBV6-1 combines with J gene TRBJ2-3, with D perhaps TRBD1 (5 bases). The germline V gene encodes CDR1 MNHNS and CDR2 SASEGT. This CDR3 spans 14 amino acids. V was shortened by 0 bases and J by 7 bases, with 11 bases between the two germline ends. For the CDR3, the DNA is TGTGCCAGCAGTGAAGCGTCGCAGGGTAATACGCAGTATTTT. This codes for CASSEASQGNTQYF.

The genes are TRBV25-1 and TRBJ2-4; D is undetermined. Germline V lookup: CDR1 MGHDK, CDR2 SYGVNS. The V gene lost 3 bases and the J gene lost 0 bases, with 6 bases spanning the gap. The CDR3 runs 14 residues. The CDR3 nucleotides read TGTGCCAGCAGTGAGCAACTAGCCAAAAACATTCAGTACTTC. This encodes CASSEQLAKNIQYF.